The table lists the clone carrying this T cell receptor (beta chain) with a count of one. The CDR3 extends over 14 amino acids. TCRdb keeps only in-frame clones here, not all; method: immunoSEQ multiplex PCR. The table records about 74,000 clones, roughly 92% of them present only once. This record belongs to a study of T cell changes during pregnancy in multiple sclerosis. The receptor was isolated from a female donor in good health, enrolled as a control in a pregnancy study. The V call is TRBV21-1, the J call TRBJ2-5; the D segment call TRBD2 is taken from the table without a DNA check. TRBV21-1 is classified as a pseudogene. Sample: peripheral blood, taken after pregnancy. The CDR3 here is CASSRRGPQETQYF. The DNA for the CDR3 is TGTGCCAGCAGCAGGCGGGGTCCCCAAGAGACCCAGTACTTC.